This T cell receptor (beta chain) originates from a study of blood T cell repertoires in COVID-19 (dated by TCRdb to 2019 to 2021). Concerning the study at large: The collaborator samples originated in the United States, Italy and Spain and spanned the acute and convalescent phases of COVID-19. The prospective study material was composed of cDNA or gDNA derived from T cells, B-cell-depleted T cells, or PBMCs. Deeply sampled blood TCRbeta repertoires from subjects exposed to, actively infected with, or recovered from COVID-19 were included in the dataset. The repertoires were made available in a free public database intended to serve as a resource for research on the immune response to SARS-CoV-2. Samples were obtained from the ongoing ImmuneRACE study (first 160 participants) and from approximately 1,200 subjects provided by 6 global collaborators. The sample metadata nearly always contained a de-identified subject ID, COVID-19 status, age in years and sex. Where available, HLA class I and class II types were obtained from metadata supplied by the sample provider rather than from assay-based typing. What the research found in general, with its limitations: Clinical and demographic metadata were provided uncurated, with the amount varying by source and participant.

TCRbeta CDR3 regions were amplified from genomic DNA by means of the immunoSEQ Assay, a bias-controlled multiplex PCR. In the original analysis: The number of nucleated cells in each sample was estimated from the amplification of reference gene primers within the assay. To quantify the absolute abundance of each unique TCRbeta CDR3 rearrangement, sequence reads were collapsed and filtered. Productive Simpson clonality was computed per sample as the square root of Simpson's diversity index over productive rearrangements. Held by TCRdb, this immuneACCESS table contains in-frame sequences only and omits some clones. Under half of the omission traces to an unresolved V gene where checked; the cause of the rest is unknown. D and trimming were read from the DNA, whereas the V and J calls and clone size are those reported in that table. The sample profile shows 250,000 to 350,000 clones; about 83% of them were found once. The ten largest clones represent over 6% of the sample.

Comments on this clone: The target of this receptor is not known. No base quality information exists; no much larger clone differs at one position.

Between the V and J ends, shortened by 1 base and 4 bases respectively, the junction contains 10 bases. CDR1 SGHTA and CDR2 FQGTGA were looked up in the germline V gene. The CDR3 covers 15 residues, taking in both the cysteine and the phenylalanine. The entry retains the CDR3 DNA only, 45 bases that are in frame from base 1. Enrolling through a virtual design, the prospective study's participants ranged in age from about 18 to 100 years and lived across roughly 24 United States geographic areas. In the prospective study, participants were assigned to cohorts based on the clinical history participants reported in a screening survey and a study questionnaire. For ImmuneRACE Cohort 3, a participant was defined as recovered based on two consecutive negative NP/OP PCR tests, clearance by a healthcare professional, or resolution of symptoms. In the prospective study, whole blood, serum and a nasopharyngeal or oropharyngeal swab were collected from each participant by mobile phlebotomists. Participants in the prospective study had the option to provide additional blood draws and questionnaires over a 2-month period. Before DNA extraction, blood samples from the prospective study were shipped at room temperature or frozen.

This receptor was identified in a woman aged 40 to 55 who had recovered from COVID-19. This chain is built from TRBV7-3 and TRBJ2-2; TRBD2 is perhaps the D gene, given 5 matching bases. The material sequenced was PBMCs or T cells enriched from blood (not recorded which). Here the CDR3 is given as CASSLIPAGTGELFF. The sequenced DNA: TGTGCCAGCAGCTTAATCCCCGCGGGCACCGGGGAGCTGTTTTTT. Reference TRBV7-3 and TRBJ2-2 proteins supply the regions before and after the CDR3; the full variable domain is: GAGVSQTPSNKVTEKGKYVELRCDPISGHTALYWYRQSLGQGPEFLIYFQGTGAADDSGLPNDRFFAVRPEGSVSTLKIQRTERGDSAVYLCASSLIPAGTGELFFGEGSRLTVL.